This is a list of T cell receptor beta chains from one sample in a study of T cell repertoires in cytomegalovirus infection. No antigen has been identified for these receptors. TCRdb re-analysed the reads in MiXCR, keeping a single row per CDR3 protein. The sample has hundreds of thousands of distinct CDR3 sequences, around 31% seen once; the top ten hold about 20%. The sample was cultured PBMCs, taken from culture after CMV antigen stimulation. The receptors here all came from a human donor in good health (CMV status not recorded). Some clones in this sample may be carry-over from other donors' samples. Both conserved end residues are part of each CDR3. D genes are given only for firm matches. A row's size may be missing; if present it is once, few, many or a size class.

-	-	TRBV28	TRBJ1-3	16	CASSFHTGRRGNTIYF	TGTGCCAGCAGTTTTCATACCGGCCGACGTGGAAACACCATATATTTT
few	TRBD1	TRBV20-1	TRBJ2-5	13	CSAGKQGQETQYF	TGCAGTGCGGGAAAACAGGGGCAAGAGACCCAGTACTTC
-	-	TRBV7-2	TRBJ1-2	15	CASSFARGVLYGYTF	TGTGCCAGCAGCTTCGCCAGGGGAGTTTTATATGGCTACACCTTC
few	-	TRBV12-3/TRBV12-4	TRBJ2-7	17	CASSLAKIRTVTYEQYF	TGTGCCAGCAGTTTAGCGAAGATAAGGACAGTAACCTACGAGCAGTACTTC
-	TRBD1	TRBV2	TRBJ2-7	15	CASRADRDSYYEQYF	TGTGCCAGCAGAGCAGACCGGGACAGCTACTACGAGCAGTACTTC
-	-	TRBV6-2/TRBV6-3	TRBJ1-5	15	CASSEKGGAHQPQHF	TGTGCCAGCAGTGAAAAAGGTGGGGCACATCAGCCCCAGCATTTT
many	-	TRBV7-2	TRBJ2-1	15	CASSFGRQGHNEQFF	TGTGCCAGCAGCTTCGGACGTCAGGGGCACAATGAGCAGTTCTTC
few	-	TRBV4-3	TRBJ2-2	14	CASSQTGTTGELFF	TGCGCCAGCAGCCAAACAGGGACCACCGGGGAGCTGTTTTTT
-	TRBD2	TRBV20-1	TRBJ2-1	15	CSATGGFPSDNEQFF	TGCAGTGCCACGGGGGGTTTTCCCTCTGATAATGAGCAGTTCTTC
few	-	TRBV4-1	TRBJ1-1	14	CASSQGKVNTEAFF	TGCGCCAGCAGCCAAGGGAAAGTGAACACTGAAGCTTTCTTT
many	TRBD2	TRBV7-6	TRBJ2-7	15	CASSLIGGRVHEQYF	TGTGCCAGCAGCTTAATCGGCGGGAGGGTGCACGAGCAGTACTTC
-	-	TRBV20-1	TRBJ1-3	15	CSARDLRSSGNTIYF	TGCAGTGCTAGAGATCTTCGGAGCTCTGGAAACACCATATATTTT
few	-	TRBV4-1	TRBJ1-2	14	CASSQFMATYGYTF	TGCGCCAGCAGCCAGTTTATGGCAACCTATGGCTACACCTTC
-	TRBD1	TRBV4-1	TRBJ2-3	16	CASSQLGQGALDTQYF	TGCGCCAGCAGCCAACTAGGACAGGGGGCGCTTGATACGCAGTATTTT
-	TRBD2	TRBV18	TRBJ2-1	14	CASSPPHSGDEQFF	TGTGCCAGCTCACCACCGCACAGCGGGGATGAGCAGTTCTTC
-	TRBD2	TRBV4-2	TRBJ2-1	13	CASSTGGFNEQFF	TGTGCCAGCAGCACCGGGGGGTTTAATGAGCAGTTCTTC
-	TRBD2	TRBV7-2	TRBJ2-3	15	CAIAGGGHGVDTQYF	TGTGCAATTGCTGGGGGAGGGCACGGGGTAGATACGCAGTATTTT
-	TRBD2	TRBV7-8	TRBJ2-1	16	CASSPVRLALYNEQFF	TGTGCCAGCAGCCCCGTTCGACTAGCTCTATACAATGAGCAGTTCTTC
-	TRBD2	TRBV20-1	TRBJ2-7	14	CSARGGSGAREQYF	TGCAGTGCTAGAGGGGGTAGCGGGGCTCGGGAGCAGTACTTC
-	TRBD2	TRBV7-9	TRBJ2-1	16	CASSPAQRGVYNEQFF	TGTGCCAGCAGCCCAGCTCAGCGGGGGGTTTACAATGAGCAGTTCTTC
few	-	TRBV4-3	TRBJ2-3	16	CASSPTTQGGTDTQYF	TGCGCCAGCAGCCCAACTACCCAAGGCGGCACAGATACGCAGTATTTT
-	-	TRBV27	TRBJ2-5	13	CASRGQGTETQYF	TGTGCCAGCAGAGGGCAGGGAACAGAGACCCAGTACTTC
few	-	TRBV7-2	TRBJ2-3	13	CASSLAVVDPQYF	TGTGCCAGCAGCTTAGCCGTAGTAGATCCGCAGTATTTT
-	-	TRBV7-8	TRBJ1-1	14	CASSLETGYTEAFF	TGTGCCAGCAGCTTAGAAACAGGGTACACTGAAGCTTTCTTT
many	-	TRBV7-2	TRBJ2-5	13	CASSWGGEETQYF	TGTGCCAGCAGCTGGGGCGGCGAAGAGACCCAGTACTTC
many	TRBD2	TRBV12-3/TRBV12-4	TRBJ2-5	15	CASRSSGAYQETQYF	TGTGCCAGCAGGTCTAGCGGGGCGTACCAAGAGACCCAGTACTTC
-	-	TRBV20-1	TRBJ2-6	15	CSARDRTSGANVLTF	TGCAGTGCTAGAGATCGGACATCTGGGGCCAACGTCCTGACTTTC
-	-	TRBV6-6	TRBJ2-5	15	CASSYSGGQGLAQYF	TGTGCCAGCAGTTACTCGGGGGGGCAGGGGCTCGCCCAGTACTTC
many	-	TRBV7-2	TRBJ2-7	16	CASSSRGTAPGWEQYF	TGTGCCAGCAGCTCACGGGGGACAGCCCCAGGTTGGGAGCAGTACTTC
-	TRBD2	TRBV27	TRBJ2-2	16	CASSLQGGTTPGELFF	TGTGCCAGCAGTTTACAGGGAGGGACGACTCCCGGGGAGCTGTTTTTT
-	-	TRBV18	TRBJ1-1	14	CASSPGNLRTEAFF	TGTGCCAGCTCACCCGGAAACCTGAGGACTGAAGCTTTCTTT
many	-	TRBV7-2	TRBJ1-4	15	CASSQTGRTNEKLFF	TGTGCCAGCAGCCAAACAGGGAGAACTAATGAAAAACTGTTTTTT
-	-	TRBV4-1	TRBJ2-2	15	CASSHRRGTPGELFF	TGCGCCAGCAGCCACAGGAGGGGGACCCCCGGGGAGCTGTTTTTT
few	-	TRBV28	TRBJ1-1	15	CASSSPGIGGREAFF	TGTGCCAGCAGCTCACCCGGGATCGGGGGGCGTGAAGCTTTCTTT
-	TRBD2	TRBV28	TRBJ2-5	16	CASSPPGGGHIETQYF	TGTGCCAGCAGTCCCCCCGGGGGGGGCCACATTGAGACCCAGTACTTC
few	-	TRBV4-2	TRBJ1-1	13	CASSQPGPNLAFF	TGTGCCAGCAGCCAGCCGGGGCCTAATCTAGCTTTCTTT
-	-	TRBV12-3/TRBV12-4	TRBJ2-1	15	CASSSTGGESNEQFF	TGTGCCAGCAGTTCTACGGGTGGGGAATCCAATGAGCAGTTCTTC
-	-	TRBV12-3/TRBV12-4	TRBJ1-5	14	CASSLTPYDQPQHF	TGTGCCAGCAGTTTAACGCCATACGATCAGCCCCAGCATTTT
few	-	TRBV7-2	TRBJ2-7	14	CASSLRPNSYEQYF	TGTGCCAGCAGCTTAAGACCGAACTCCTACGAGCAGTACTTC
-	TRBD1	TRBV6-1	TRBJ2-1	20	CASSEGLFLLRDRSYNEQFF	TGTGCCAGCAGTGAGGGGCTGTTCCTACTCCGGGACAGGTCCTACAATGAGCAGTTCTTC
-	TRBD2	TRBV6-5	TRBJ2-7	17	CASSYSISWRGGSEQYF	TGTGCCAGCAGTTACTCGATCTCTTGGCGGGGGGGTAGTGAGCAGTACTTC
-	TRBD1	TRBV7-8	TRBJ2-7	17	CASSPHQRGQGARGQYF	TGTGCCAGCAGCCCCCATCAACGGGGACAGGGAGCCCGGGGGCAGTACTTC
-	-	TRBV2	TRBJ1-2	13	CASTLGLIYGYTF	TGTGCCAGCACCCTGGGACTCATCTATGGCTACACCTTC
many	TRBD2	TRBV7-2	TRBJ2-5	18	CASSLVGTSHLPQETQYF	TGTGCCAGCAGCTTAGTGGGGACTAGCCATTTACCCCAAGAGACCCAGTACTTC
-	-	TRBV20-1	TRBJ1-6	16	CSASLSGARTNSPLHF	TGCAGTGCTAGCCTAAGCGGGGCACGGACGAATTCACCCCTCCACTTT
few	TRBD1	TRBV9	TRBJ2-3	17	CASSVGGTGGHTDTQYF	TGTGCCAGCAGCGTAGGGGGGACAGGGGGCCATACAGATACGCAGTATTTT
-	-	TRBV18	TRBJ1-1	13	CASSPFPDTEAFF	TGTGCCAGCTCACCATTTCCGGACACTGAAGCTTTCTTT
-	TRBD1	TRBV12-3/TRBV12-4	TRBJ1-4	14	CASSFWDSGGKLFF	TGTGCCAGCAGTTTTTGGGACAGTGGGGGAAAACTGTTTTTT